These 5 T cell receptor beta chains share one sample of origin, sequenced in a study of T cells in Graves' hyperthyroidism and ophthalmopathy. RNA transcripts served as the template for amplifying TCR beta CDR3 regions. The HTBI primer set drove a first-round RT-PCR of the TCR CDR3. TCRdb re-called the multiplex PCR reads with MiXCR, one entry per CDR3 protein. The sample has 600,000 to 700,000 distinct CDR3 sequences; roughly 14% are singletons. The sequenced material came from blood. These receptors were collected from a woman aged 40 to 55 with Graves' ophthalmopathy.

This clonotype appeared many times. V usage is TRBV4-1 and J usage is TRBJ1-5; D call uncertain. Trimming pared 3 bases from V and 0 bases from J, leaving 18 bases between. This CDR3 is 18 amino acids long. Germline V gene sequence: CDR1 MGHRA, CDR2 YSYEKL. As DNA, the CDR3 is TGCGCCAGCAGCCACAACAGCCCAAACCTATATAGCAATCAGCCCCAGCATTTT. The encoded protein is CASSHNSPNLYSNQPQHF.

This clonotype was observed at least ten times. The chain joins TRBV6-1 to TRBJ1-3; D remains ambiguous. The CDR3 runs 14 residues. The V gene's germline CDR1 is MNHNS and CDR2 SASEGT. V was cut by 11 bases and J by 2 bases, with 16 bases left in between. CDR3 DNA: TGTGCCGGACGCCGGGCCGACCCTGGAAACACCATATATTTT. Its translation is CAGRRADPGNTIYF.

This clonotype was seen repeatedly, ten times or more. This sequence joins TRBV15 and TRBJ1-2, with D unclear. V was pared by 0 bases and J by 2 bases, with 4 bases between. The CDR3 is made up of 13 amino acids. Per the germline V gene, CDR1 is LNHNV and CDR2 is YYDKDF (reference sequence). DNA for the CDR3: TGTGCCACCAGCAGAGAAGGGAACTATGGCTACACCTTC. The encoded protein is CATSREGNYGYTF.

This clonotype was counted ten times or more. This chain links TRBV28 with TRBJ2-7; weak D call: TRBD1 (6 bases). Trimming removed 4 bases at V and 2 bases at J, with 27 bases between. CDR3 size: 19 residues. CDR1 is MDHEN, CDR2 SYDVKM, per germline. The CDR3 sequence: CASSSYMMQGHINPYEQYF. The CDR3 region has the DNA TGTGCCAGCAGTTCGTACATGATGCAGGGACACATTAACCCCTACGAGCAGTACTTC.

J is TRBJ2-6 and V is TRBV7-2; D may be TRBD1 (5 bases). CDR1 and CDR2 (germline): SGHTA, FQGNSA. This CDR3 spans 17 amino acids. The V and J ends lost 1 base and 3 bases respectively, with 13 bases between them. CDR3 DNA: TGTGCCAGCAGCTTAGGGCAGGGTTGGTATGGGGCCAACGTCCTGACTTTC. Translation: CASSLGQGWYGANVLTF.